The 29 T cell receptor beta chains given below trace back to one sample, sequenced in a study of cytotoxic CD8 clonotypes in ibrutinib-treated CLL. Generated by immunoSEQ multiplex PCR, the TCRdb table keeps only in-frame clones and is missing some. The data contain approximately 70,000 clones, 90% of them singletons. Sequencing used PBMCs, obtained after 12 months of ibrutinib treatment. The receptors were gathered from a human donor with chronic lymphocytic leukemia.

This rearrangement joins TRBV5-4 to TRBJ2-1; no definite D call. CDR3 length: 15 residues. V was clipped by 4 bases and J by 1 base, with 12 bases between them. Germline V gene lookup returns CDR1 SGHNT and CDR2 YYREEE (reference sequence). The CDR3 here is CASSPATRSYNEQFF. The CDR3 DNA reads TGTGCCAGCAGCCCTGCAACCAGATCCTACAATGAGCAGTTCTTC.

The genes are TRBV6-5 and TRBJ1-6, with D unresolved. Germline loops: CDR1 MNHEY, CDR2 SVGAGI. Trimming cost V 5 bases and J 0 bases, with 5 bases left between them. CDR3 length equals 14 residues. The CDR3 bases are TGTGCCAGCAGTAAGAGCTCCTATAATTCACCCCTCCACTTT. Its translation: CASSKSSYNSPLHF.

This clone occurred a few times. The J gene is TRBJ2-6, the V gene TRBV4-2, with TRBD1 as a possible D gene (6 bases). This CDR3 comprises 18 residues. The V and J ends lost 1 base and 1 base respectively, with 14 bases between them. Looked up from germline, CDR1 is LGHNA and CDR2 is YNFKEQ. CDR3 sequence reads: CASSQVAGELSGANVLTF. The CDR3 coding sequence is TGTGCCAGCAGCCAAGTCGCAGGGGAGTTATCTGGGGCCAACGTCCTGACTTTC.

J is TRBJ2-7 and V is TRBV5-5; TRBD2 is a possible D gene (5 bases). Germline values: CDR1 SGHKS, CDR2 YYEKEE (reference sequence). Trimming cost V 3 bases and J 5 bases, with 15 bases left between them. CDR3 size: 14 residues. Here the CDR3 DNA reads TGTGCCAGCAGCTATGCCTTGTACGGGAACGAGCAGTACTTC. Its protein product is CASSYALYGNEQYF.

V and J are TRBV27 and TRBJ2-5, with D hard to call. Per the germline V gene, CDR1 is MNHEY and CDR2 is SMNVEV (reference sequence). Trimming took off 8 bases at V and 0 bases at J, with 16 bases between the two ends. The CDR3 is 15 residues long. The CDR3 DNA reads as TGTGCCAGCGGCCTGACCAACCCGTACCAAGAGACCCAGTACTTC. Translation: CASGLTNPYQETQYF.

The chain has TRBV2 and TRBJ1-5, with 7 positions matching TRBD1. CDR1 is SNHLY and CDR2 is FYNNEI in the germline V gene. The CDR3 totals 15 residues. V lost 6 bases and J lost 5; bases outside the gene matches: 10. The CDR3 here is CASRLEATGHQPQHF. The CDR3 bases are TGTGCCAGCAGACTTGAAGCGACAGGGCATCAGCCCCAGCATTTT.

The chain carries TRBV4-1 and TRBJ2-7; D is tentatively TRBD1 or TRBD2 (6 bases each). V shed 0 bases and J shed 4 bases, with 22 bases lying between them. The CDR3 is 18 amino acids. Germline V gene lookup returns CDR1 MGHRA and CDR2 YSYEKL. The CDR3 nucleotides are TGCGCCAGCAGCCAAGAGGAAGCGGTAGGGGGGTACCCTTACGAGCAGTACTTC. Its protein is CASSQEEAVGGYPYEQYF.

Details on this clone: Relative to the germline gene, one junction end is altered; a read error may explain this. V gene TRBV7-7 combines with J gene TRBJ1-3; D gene unclear. This CDR3 contains 13 residues. Germline values: CDR1 SSHAT, CDR2 FNYEAQ (reference sequence). Here the CDR3 reads CASSPAEGSTIYF. CDR3 DNA: TGTGCTAGCAGCCCAGCCGAAGGGTCCACCATATATTTT. The full variable domain, with the rest looked up from reference TRBV7-7 and TRBJ1-3, is GAGVSQSPRYKVTKRGQDVTLRCDPISSHATLYWYQQALGQGPEFLTYFNYEAQPDKSGLPSDRFSAERPEGSISTLTIQRTEQRDSAMYRCASSPAEGSTIYFGEGSWLTVV.

V gene TRBV11-2 combines with J gene TRBJ2-7; 10 bases are shared with TRBD2. V shed 0 bases and J 3 bases; nucleotides not matched to a gene: 17. The CDR3 spans 20 residues. CDR1 and CDR2 from the germline V gene are SGHAT and FQNNGV. DNA for the CDR3: TGTGCCAGCAGCTTAGAGGGTTGGGGCAGCGGGAGGGCCTCCCGCTACGAGCAGTACTTC. Translated, it gives CASSLEGWGSGRASRYEQYF.

The chain employs TRBV7-9 and TRBJ2-3; no clear D. Germline values: CDR1 SEHNR, CDR2 FQNEAQ (reference sequence). This CDR3 region has 14 residues. V lost 2 bases and J lost 3, with 9 bases in between. The CDR3 DNA reads TGTGCCAGCAGCTTATCCATGAGGACAGATACGCAGTATTTT. Translated: CASSLSMRTDTQYF.

The chain carries TRBV6-6 and TRBJ2-7; possibly TRBD2 for D (5 bases). CDR1 and CDR2 from the germline V gene are MNHNY and SVGAGI (reference sequence). Between the trimmed V and J ends, which lost 6 bases and 4 bases, there was a span of 22 bases. CDR3 length: 16 amino acids. The DNA for the CDR3 is TGTGCCAGCAGCCCCTGGACTCAAGCTGGGTATTACGAGCAGTACTTC. As protein: CASSPWTQAGYYEQYF.

J is TRBJ2-7 and V is TRBV28; 8 bases align to TRBD1. The germline V gene has CDR1 MDHEN and CDR2 SYDVKM. The CDR3 loop spans 17 amino acids. The junction had 11 bases not matched to a gene; V was cut back by 2 bases and J by 2 bases. The CDR3 DNA reads as TGTGCCAGCAGTTTAATCGGCCTGACAGGGGTCGCCTACGAGCAGTACTTC. This encodes CASSLIGLTGVAYEQYF.

The V gene is TRBV4-2, the J gene TRBJ1-5, with 8 bases lining up with TRBD1. With 2 bases clipped from V and 6 bases from J, the junction kept 9 bases outside the gene matches. CDR1 is LGHNA, CDR2 YNFKEQ, per germline. The CDR3 extends over 16 amino acids. CDR3 sequence reads: CASSQNDRGRGQPQHF. CDR3 nucleotides: TGTGCCAGCAGCCAAAACGACAGGGGCCGAGGTCAGCCCCAGCATTTT.

The chain combines TRBV6-1 with TRBJ1-2; D may be TRBD1 (5 bases). Trimming removed 3 bases from V and 8 bases from J, with 22 bases in between. The length of the CDR3 is 16 residues. Looked up from germline, CDR1 is MNHNS and CDR2 is SASEGT. The CDR3 loop is CASSDWGRGGGSGYTF. The CDR3 DNA sequence: TGTGCCAGCAGTGATTGGGGTAGGGGCGGTGGCAGCGGCTACACCTTC.

The chain combines TRBV4-1 with TRBJ2-2; no definite D call. With 4 bases removed from V and 5 bases from J, the gap between germline ends came to 8 bases. Germline CDR1 and CDR2: MGHRA and YSYEKL. The CDR3 is 13 residues long. CDR3 coding DNA: TGCGCCAGCAGCCTTTGGGCGACCGGGGAGCTGTTTTTT. Amino acids: CASSLWATGELFF.

This clone was detected only once. A junction boundary mismatches the germline segment, possibly from a read error. The chain couples TRBV5-4 to TRBJ2-1, with 7 bases aligning to TRBD1. CDR1 SGHNT and CDR2 YYREEE come from the germline V gene (reference sequence). The CDR3 runs 13 residues. The CDR3 is CASSFEGGAIKIF. The CDR3 DNA reads TGTGCCAGCAGCTTCGAAGGGGGCGCAATTAAGATCTTC.

DNA of the CDR3: TGTGCCAGCAGCTTAGGGTTTGGACAAAGCACAGATACGCAGTATTTT. It translates to CASSLGFGQSTDTQYF. The chain uses TRBV7-6 and TRBJ2-3, with D maybe TRBD1 (5 bases). This CDR3 spans 16 amino acids. Trimming took 1 base from V and 0 from J, leaving 11 bases between them. Per germline, CDR1 SGHVS and CDR2 FNYEAQ.

This chain joins TRBV11-3 and TRBJ2-4, with D uncertain. V dropped 5 bases and J dropped 0 bases, with 20 bases sitting between them. In germline, CDR1 is SGHNT, CDR2 YENEEA. The CDR3 totals 18 residues. Here the CDR3 reads CASSSDRLRTLAKNIQYF. In DNA form, the CDR3 reads TGTGCCAGCAGCAGTGATAGGTTACGAACGTTAGCCAAAAACATTCAGTACTTC.

The chain links TRBV30 to TRBJ1-2; no definite D call. Trimming removed 5 bases from V and 4 bases from J, with 14 bases in between. Germline CDR1 and CDR2: GTSNPN and SVGIG (reference sequence). The CDR3 consists of 13 residues. CDR3 sequence reads: CAWGRLPAYGYTF. The CDR3 coding sequence is TGTGCCTGGGGGAGGCTCCCGGCCTATGGCTACACCTTC.

This clone has just a few counts. The V gene is TRBV25-1, the J gene TRBJ1-2; perhaps TRBD1 as D (5 bases). V was clipped by 3 bases and J by 4 bases, with 18 bases between them. CDR3 length: 16 residues. The germline V gene encodes CDR1 MGHDK and CDR2 SYGVNS. The CDR3 sequence is CASSDPTLGQIYGYTF. In DNA, the CDR3 is TGTGCCAGCAGTGACCCCACGCTGGGGCAGATCTATGGCTACACCTTC.

The chain has TRBV11-2 and TRBJ2-3; the D is unclear. Between the trimmed V and J ends, which lost 3 bases and 0 bases, there was a span of 13 bases. Germline CDR1 SGHAT, CDR2 FQNNGV. The CDR3 length is 16 residues. This CDR3 reads CASSFRPDPSTDTQYF. Here the CDR3 DNA reads TGTGCCAGCAGCTTCCGTCCCGACCCGAGCACAGATACGCAGTATTTT.

This chain connects TRBV6-5 to TRBJ2-1; possibly TRBD1 for D (6 bases). The CDR3 runs 12 residues. Trimming took off 8 bases at V and 6 bases at J, with 11 bases between the two ends. Germline loops: CDR1 MNHEY, CDR2 SVGAGI. The DNA for the CDR3 is TGTGCCAGCTGGGACACCGGCAATGAGCAGTTCTTC. This encodes CASWDTGNEQFF.

This clone turned up a few times. The genes are TRBV9 and TRBJ2-7, with 8 bases aligning to TRBD1. Germline V gene lookup returns CDR1 SGDLS and CDR2 YYNGEE. The junction had 9 bases not matched to a gene; V was cut back by 4 bases and J by 6 bases. The CDR3 is 14 amino acids. The CDR3 reads CASSTPTGGGEQYF. CDR3 sequence (DNA): TGTGCCAGCAGCACCCCTACAGGGGGTGGCGAGCAGTACTTC.

The CDR3, as DNA: TGCGCCAGCAGCTCGGCCAATTCCTACAATGAGCAGTTCTTC. Its translation: CASSSANSYNEQFF. This sequence joins TRBV5-1 and TRBJ2-1, with no clear D. Per the germline V gene, CDR1 is SGHRS and CDR2 is YFSETQ. Trimming pared 3 bases from V and 1 base from J, leaving 8 bases between. The CDR3 spans 14 residues.

The chain couples TRBV28 to TRBJ2-5; D unclear. Trimming took 6 bases from V and 5 from J, leaving 16 bases between them. The CDR3 loop spans 14 amino acids. CDR1 and CDR2 (germline): MDHEN, SYDVKM. The CDR3 protein is CASSIPGPGETQYF. As DNA, the CDR3 is TGTGCCAGCAGCATCCCCGGGCCGGGCGAGACCCAGTACTTC. The whole variable domain, filled in from reference TRBV28 and TRBJ2-5, reads DVKVTQSSRYLVKRTGEKVFLECVQDMDHENMFWYRQDPGLGLRLIYFSYDVKMKEKGDIPEGYSVSREKKERFSLILESASTNQTSMYLCASSIPGPGETQYFGPGTRLLVL.

The CDR3 sequence is CASSLEASGMGGEQFF. The CDR3 DNA sequence: TGTGCCAGCAGCTTAGAAGCTAGCGGGATGGGGGGTGAGCAGTTCTTC. This chain connects TRBV7-2 to TRBJ2-1; 9 positions agree with TRBD2. J was trimmed by 9 bases and V by 1 base; bases with no gene match: 10. The CDR3 has 16 amino acids. Germline CDR1 is SGHTA and CDR2 is FQGNSA.

The genes are TRBV9 and TRBJ1-4; 9 bases map to TRBD1. V lost 4 bases to trimming and J lost 5 bases; unmatched junction nucleotides: 9. CDR1 and CDR2 (germline): SGDLS, YYNGEE. The CDR3 is 16 amino acids. CDR3 coding DNA: TGTGCCAGCAGCACCGGGACAGGGAGAGTCAATGAAAAACTGTTTTTT. Translating it yields CASSTGTGRVNEKLFF.

The chain uses TRBV19 and TRBJ2-5, with 8 bases identical to TRBD1. Germline-derived CDR1 and CDR2 are LNHDA and SQIVND (reference sequence). The CDR3 contains 17 residues. V lost 4 bases, J lost 1 base, and 11 bases stayed unmatched. CDR3 region: CASSTRGQGRRQETQYF. DNA of the CDR3: TGTGCCAGTAGTACCAGGGGGCAGGGGCGTCGCCAAGAGACCCAGTACTTC.

This clone was seen only a few times. The chain is built from TRBV6-5 and TRBJ2-5; the D is unclear. V was trimmed by 5 bases and J by 5 bases, leaving 18 bases between them. Germline V gene lookup returns CDR1 MNHEY and CDR2 SVGAGI. The CDR3 consists of 15 residues. Here the CDR3 reads CASSRYPGSTETQYF. The DNA of the CDR3 is TGTGCCAGCAGTCGCTATCCTGGGTCGACCGAGACCCAGTACTTC.